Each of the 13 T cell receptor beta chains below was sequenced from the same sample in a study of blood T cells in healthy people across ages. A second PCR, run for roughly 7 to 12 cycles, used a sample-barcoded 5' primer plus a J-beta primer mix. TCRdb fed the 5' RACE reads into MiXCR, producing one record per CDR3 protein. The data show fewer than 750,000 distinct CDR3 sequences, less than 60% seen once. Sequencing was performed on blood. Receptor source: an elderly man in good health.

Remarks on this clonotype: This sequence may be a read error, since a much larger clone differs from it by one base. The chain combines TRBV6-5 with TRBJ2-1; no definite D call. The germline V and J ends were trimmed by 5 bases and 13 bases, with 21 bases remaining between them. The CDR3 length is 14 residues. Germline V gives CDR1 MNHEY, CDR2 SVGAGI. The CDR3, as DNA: TGTGCCAGCAGTGACGGACGACTTATGGAGACCCAGTTCTTC. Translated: CASSDGRLMETQFF.

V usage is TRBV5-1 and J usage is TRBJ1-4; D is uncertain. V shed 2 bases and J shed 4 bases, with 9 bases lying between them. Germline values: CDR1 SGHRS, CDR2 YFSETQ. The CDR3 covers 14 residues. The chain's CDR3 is CASSFNPGNEKLFF. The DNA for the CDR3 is TGCGCCAGCAGCTTTAACCCTGGTAATGAAAAACTGTTTTTT. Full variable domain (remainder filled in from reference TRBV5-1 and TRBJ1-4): KAGVTQTPRYLIKTRGQQVTLSCSPISGHRSVSWYQQTPGQGLQFLFEYFSETQRNKGNFPGRFSGRQFSNSRSEMNVSTLELGDSALYLCASSFNPGNEKLFFGSGTQLSVL.

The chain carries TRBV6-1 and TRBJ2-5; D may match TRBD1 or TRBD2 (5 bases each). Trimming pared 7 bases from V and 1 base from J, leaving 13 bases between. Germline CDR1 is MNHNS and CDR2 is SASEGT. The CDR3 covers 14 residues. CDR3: CASTWDGFQETQYF. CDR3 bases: TGTGCCAGCACTTGGGACGGGTTCCAAGAGACCCAGTACTTC.

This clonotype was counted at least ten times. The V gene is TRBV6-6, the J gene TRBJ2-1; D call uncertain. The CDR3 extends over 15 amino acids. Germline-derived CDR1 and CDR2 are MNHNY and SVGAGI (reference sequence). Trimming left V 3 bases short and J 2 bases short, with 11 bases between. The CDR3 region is CASSYGAPTYNEQFF. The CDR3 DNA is TGTGCCAGCAGTTATGGAGCGCCGACCTACAATGAGCAGTTCTTC.

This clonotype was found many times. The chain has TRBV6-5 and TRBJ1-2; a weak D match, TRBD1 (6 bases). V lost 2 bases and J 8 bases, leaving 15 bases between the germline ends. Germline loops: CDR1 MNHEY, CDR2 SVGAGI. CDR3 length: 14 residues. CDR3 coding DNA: TGTGCCAGCAGTTACCTAGGGGGGACATACGGCTACACCTTC. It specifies CASSYLGGTYGYTF.

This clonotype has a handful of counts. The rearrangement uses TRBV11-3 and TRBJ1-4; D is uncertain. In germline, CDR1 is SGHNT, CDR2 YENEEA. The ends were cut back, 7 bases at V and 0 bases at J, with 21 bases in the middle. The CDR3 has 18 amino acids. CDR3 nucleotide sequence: TGTGCCAGCACCCGATCGGCGGGCAGAGATGCAACTAATGAAAAACTGTTTTTT. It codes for CASTRSAGRDATNEKLFF.

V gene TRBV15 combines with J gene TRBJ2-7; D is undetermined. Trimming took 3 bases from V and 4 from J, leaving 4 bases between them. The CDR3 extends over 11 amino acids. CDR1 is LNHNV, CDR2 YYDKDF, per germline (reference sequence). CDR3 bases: TGTGCCACCAGCAGTCAATACGAGCAGTACTTC. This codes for CATSSQYEQYF.

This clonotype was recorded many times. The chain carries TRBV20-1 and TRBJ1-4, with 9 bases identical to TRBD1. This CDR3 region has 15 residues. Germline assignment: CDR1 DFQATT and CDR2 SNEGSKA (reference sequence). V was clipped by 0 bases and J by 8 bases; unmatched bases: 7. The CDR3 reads CSARDLDRGNEKLFF. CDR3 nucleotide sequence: TGCAGTGCTAGAGATCTGGACAGGGGAAACGAAAAACTGTTTTTT.

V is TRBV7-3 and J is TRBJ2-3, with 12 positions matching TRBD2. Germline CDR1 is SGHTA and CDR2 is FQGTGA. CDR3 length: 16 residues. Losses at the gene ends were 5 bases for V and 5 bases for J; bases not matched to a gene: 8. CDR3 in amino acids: CASSGQGLAGGDTQYF. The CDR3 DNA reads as TGTGCCAGCAGCGGCCAGGGACTAGCGGGCGGAGATACGCAGTATTTT.

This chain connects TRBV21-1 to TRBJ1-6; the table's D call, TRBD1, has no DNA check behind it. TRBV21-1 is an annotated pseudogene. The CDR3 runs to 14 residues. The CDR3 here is CDKGSGDCNSPLHF. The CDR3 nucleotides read TGTGACAAAGGTTCCGGGGACTGTAATTCACCCCTCCACTTT.

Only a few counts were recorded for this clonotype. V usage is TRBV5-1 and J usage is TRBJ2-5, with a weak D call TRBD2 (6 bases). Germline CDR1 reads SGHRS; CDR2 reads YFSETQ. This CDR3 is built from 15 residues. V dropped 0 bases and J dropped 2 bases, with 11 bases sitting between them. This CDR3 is CASSLGGTLQETQYF. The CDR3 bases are TGCGCCAGCAGCTTGGGCGGGACTTTACAAGAGACCCAGTACTTC.

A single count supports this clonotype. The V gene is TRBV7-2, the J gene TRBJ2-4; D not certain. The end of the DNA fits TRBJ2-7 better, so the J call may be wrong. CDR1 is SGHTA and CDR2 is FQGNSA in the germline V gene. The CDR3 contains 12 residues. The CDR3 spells CASSFLPSEQYF. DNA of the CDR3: TGTGCCAGCAGCTTTCTCCCGTCCGAGCAGTACTTC.

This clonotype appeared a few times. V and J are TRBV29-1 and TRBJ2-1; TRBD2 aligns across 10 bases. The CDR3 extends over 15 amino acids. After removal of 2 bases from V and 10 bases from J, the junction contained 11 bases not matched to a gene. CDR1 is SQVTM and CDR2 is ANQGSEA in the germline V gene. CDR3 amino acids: CSVELGLAGVGEQFF. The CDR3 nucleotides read TGCAGCGTTGAACTGGGGCTAGCGGGAGTTGGGGAGCAGTTCTTC.